This TCR beta chain was captured in a study of Graves' ophthalmopathy and Graves' hyperthyroidism. The study's findings and limits: Sensitivity of around 85% and specificity of approximately 76% were achieved when a 13-signature model separated ophthalmopathy from stable hyperthyroidism.

Absence of ophthalmopathy within 18 months of follow-up defined stable hyperthyroidism. Enrollment excluded any patients with other autoimmune diseases, uncontrolled infections, pregnancy or lactation. The PBMCs had their origin in less than 13 ml of fresh peripheral blood. The germline V gene has CDR1 MNHNS and CDR2 SASEGT. V gave up 6 bases and J gave up 2 bases, with 14 bases separating them. The CDR3 sequence is 16 residues long. This clonotype came up once. What it recognizes is unknown. The authors amplified TCR beta CDR3 regions, and they did so from RNA transcripts for repertoire sequencing. Scientists carried out first-round RT-PCR using HTBI primers and then a second-round multiplex PCR. TCRdb fed the multiplex PCR reads into MiXCR, producing one record per CDR3 protein. The sample holds a few hundred thousand distinct CDR3 sequences, 17% seen once.

The source of this sequence is an adult woman with stable Graves' hyperthyroidism. The J gene is TRBJ1-6, the V gene TRBV6-1, with D possibly being TRBD1 (5 bases). Sample: peripheral blood. The DNA for the CDR3 is TGTGCCAGCAGGGCCGGAGGGGACGCCTATAATTCACCCCTCCACTTT. It is translated as CASRAGGDAYNSPLHF.